The 11 T cell receptor beta chains given below trace back to one sample, sequenced in a study of blood T cell repertoires in COVID-19. Some clones are missing from TCRdb's copy, which holds only in-frame ones; the method was immunoSEQ multiplex PCR. The sample lists approximately 300,000 clones, 90% to 95% occurring once. The specimen sequenced was PBMCs or T cells enriched from blood (not recorded which). The receptors were sampled from a woman in her thirties who had been exposed to COVID-19.

This clone was recorded a few times. V is TRBV7-2 and J is TRBJ1-2; D is uncertain. V lost 5 bases to trimming and J lost 0 bases, with 16 bases between them. The V gene's germline CDR1 is SGHTA and CDR2 FQGNSA. This CDR3 comprises 16 residues. CDR3 nucleotide sequence: TGTGCCAGCAGCCAACACCCTAGGGAGGCTAACTATGGCTACACCTTC. Amino acids: CASSQHPREANYGYTF.

The V and J genes are TRBV7-2 and TRBJ1-2; D call uncertain. From germline, CDR1 is SGHTA and CDR2 FQGNSA. The CDR3 spans 14 residues. The V and J ends lost 3 bases and 2 bases respectively, with 10 bases between them. In nucleotides, the CDR3 is TGTGCCAGCAGCTTCGAGGGATTAAACTATGGCTACACCTTC. It is translated as CASSFEGLNYGYTF.

The chain combines TRBV6-1 with TRBJ1-2; unclear D gene. Trimming cost V 1 base and J 8 bases, with 11 bases left between them. This CDR3 spans 13 amino acids. Looked up from germline, CDR1 is MNHNS and CDR2 is SASEGT. CDR3 coding DNA: TGTGCCAGCAGTGAAGGGCGCCCTAGAGGCTACACCTTC. As protein: CASSEGRPRGYTF.

This clone was detected once. The CDR3 nucleotides are TGTGCCAGCAGGAACAGGGTGGATACGCAGTATTTT. Its protein is CASRNRVDTQYF. The chain joins TRBV6-5 to TRBJ2-3; a possible D gene is TRBD1 (6 bases). With 6 bases removed from V and 6 bases from J, the gap between germline ends came to 10 bases. This CDR3 has 12 residues. CDR1 is MNHEY and CDR2 is SVGAGI in the germline V gene.

This chain uses TRBV7-9 with TRBJ1-5, with D uncertain. The germline CDR1 and CDR2 sequences are SEHNR and FQNEAQ (reference sequence). The CDR3 totals 12 residues. V gave up 4 bases and J gave up 5 bases, with 6 bases separating them. For the CDR3, the DNA is TGTGCCAGCAGCTCCCAGGATCAGCCCCAGCATTTT. It specifies CASSSQDQPQHF.

The gene calls are TRBV5-5 and TRBJ1-4, with 8 bases aligning to TRBD1. The CDR3 has 16 residues. CDR1 and CDR2 from the germline V gene are SGHKS and YYEKEE (reference sequence). The trim removed 3 bases at V and 2 bases at J, leaving 6 bases unmatched. CDR3 sequence reads: CASSSTGVTTNEKLFF. The CDR3 DNA follows: TGTGCCAGCAGCTCGACAGGGGTCACGACTAATGAAAAACTGTTTTTT.

The chain employs TRBV3-1 (or the pseudogene TRBV3-2) and TRBJ2-7; D might be TRBD1 (6 bases). Germline V lookup: CDR1 LGHDT, CDR2 YNNKEL (reference sequence). V was cut by 3 bases and J by 3 bases, with 12 bases left in between. The CDR3 extends over 14 amino acids. CDR3 DNA sequence: TGTGCCAGCAGCCACCCAGGGGCCCACTACGAGCAGTACTTC. It yields the protein CASSHPGAHYEQYF.

J is TRBJ1-2 and V is TRBV19; D remains unclear. The V gene's germline CDR1 is LNHDA and CDR2 SQIVND (reference sequence). The CDR3 totals 14 residues. Trimming cost V 4 bases and J 5 bases, with 14 bases left between them. The CDR3 is CASSKERQWYGYTF. The CDR3 DNA reads TGTGCCAGTAGTAAGGAACGACAATGGTATGGCTACACCTTC.

V usage is TRBV7-8 and J usage is TRBJ2-6; D perhaps matches TRBD2 (7 bases). Trimming shortened V by 5 bases and J by 3 bases, and 14 bases separated the two germline ends. The CDR3 is made up of 16 amino acids. Looked up from germline, CDR1 is SGHVS and CDR2 is FQNEAQ. CDR3 sequence reads: CASSPEGGYGANVLTF. Written as DNA, the CDR3 is TGTGCCAGCAGCCCGGAGGGGGGGTATGGGGCCAACGTCCTGACTTTC.

The V call is TRBV6-5, the J call TRBJ1-1; TRBD1 matches at 9 bases. Germline assignment: CDR1 MNHEY and CDR2 SVGAGI. This CDR3 comprises 15 residues. V shed 7 bases, J shed 1 base, and the junction held 7 bases outside the gene matches. As DNA, the CDR3 is TGTGCCAGCAATATACAGGGGGCATGGAACACTGAAGCTTTCTTT. It specifies CASNIQGAWNTEAFF.

The V gene is TRBV2, the J gene TRBJ2-1; 7 nucleotides agree with TRBD1. The CDR3 has 14 residues. Germline lookup yields CDR1 SNHLY and CDR2 FYNNEI. V was pared by 6 bases and J by 8 bases, with 10 bases of the junction left unmatched. The CDR3 is CASSGQAFKDEQFF. The CDR3 nucleotides read TGTGCCAGCAGCGGACAGGCATTTAAAGATGAGCAGTTCTTC.